Presented here are 12 T cell receptor beta chains from one specimen sequenced in a study of identical twins. TCRdb itself ran the 5' RACE reads through MiXCR, one entry per CDR3 protein. The sample lists about 200,000 distinct CDR3 sequences, around 8.1% occurring once. These data were also reused for a study on yellow fever vaccine responses in identical twins.

Source material: memory (CD45RO+) T cells sorted from blood. All receptors come from a young woman in good health.

The chain combines TRBV20-1 with TRBJ2-1; TRBD2 matches 10 bases. Germline trimming cut 3 bases from V and 6 bases from J; bases unmatched to any gene: 8. The CDR3 sequence is 15 residues long. CDR1 is DFQATT, CDR2 SNEGSKA, per germline (reference sequence). The CDR3 DNA is TGCAGTGCTAGGTCCCGCCTAGCGGGGGCCAATGAGCAGTTCTTC. Amino acid sequence: CSARSRLAGANEQFF.

There are a few counts of this clonotype. The CDR3 DNA follows: TGTGCCAGCAGCCAAGACACTCCCGGGACAGGGTCCTCTGGGGCCAACGTCCTGACTTTC. Protein product: CASSQDTPGTGSSGANVLTF. The gene calls are TRBV4-2 and TRBJ2-6; 9 bases are a match to TRBD1. The trim removed 0 bases at V and 0 bases at J, leaving 9 bases unmatched. The CDR3 runs 20 residues. Looked up from germline, CDR1 is LGHNA and CDR2 is YNFKEQ.

This clonotype showed up many times. V is TRBV29-1 and J is TRBJ2-1, with TRBD1 matching over 7 bases. CDR1 is SQVTM, CDR2 ANQGSEA, per germline. This CDR3 contains 14 residues. J was trimmed by 0 bases and V by 5 bases; bases with no gene match: 4. The CDR3 is CSVLGDSSYNEQFF. CDR3 in DNA: TGCAGCGTTCTCGGGGACAGCTCCTACAATGAGCAGTTCTTC.

This clonotype appeared a few times. The chain employs TRBV10-3 and TRBJ1-3; no clear D gene. The CDR3 is 13 amino acids. V lost 1 base, J lost 4 bases, and 5 bases lay in between. CDR1 is ENHRY, CDR2 SYGVKD, per germline. DNA of the CDR3: TGTGCCATCAGTGAGTTACCAGGAAACACCATATATTTT. Protein product: CAISELPGNTIYF.

The rearrangement uses TRBV28 and TRBJ2-1, with D unclear. Trimming removed 3 bases at V and 7 bases at J, with 16 bases between. The CDR3 spans 15 residues. The germline CDR1 and CDR2 sequences are MDHEN and SYDVKM. The CDR3 DNA reads TGTGCCAGCAGTTTTCACCCTACCAAGGTTAATGAGCAGTTCTTC. This encodes CASSFHPTKVNEQFF.

The genes are TRBV5-1 and TRBJ2-7, with D possibly being TRBD2 (6 bases). CDR3 length equals 16 residues. V was trimmed by 2 bases and J by 2 bases, leaving 17 bases between them. CDR1 SGHRS and CDR2 YFSETQ come from the germline V gene. The CDR3 DNA reads TGCGCCAGCAGCTTTTTAGCGGTCTCAACCACCTACGAGCAGTACTTC. Its translation: CASSFLAVSTTYEQYF. Full variable domain (remainder filled in from reference TRBV5-1 and TRBJ2-7): KAGVTQTPRYLIKTRGQQVTLSCSPISGHRSVSWYQQTPGQGLQFLFEYFSETQRNKGNFPGRFSGRQFSNSRSEMNVSTLELGDSALYLCASSFLAVSTTYEQYFGPGTRLTVT.

This clonotype was counted at least ten times. The chain carries TRBV11-3 and TRBJ2-5; a weak D match, TRBD2 (5 bases). The V gene's germline CDR1 is SGHNT and CDR2 YENEEA. CDR3 size: 15 residues. Trimming pared 0 bases from V and 5 bases from J, leaving 13 bases between. CDR3 coding DNA: TGTGCCAGCAGCTTAGATCGGGGAAAGACGGAGACCCAGTACTTC. This gives the protein CASSLDRGKTETQYF.

This clonotype was detected only a few times. The chain links TRBV2 to TRBJ2-1, with D tentatively TRBD1 or TRBD2 (5 bases each). The germline V gene has CDR1 SNHLY and CDR2 FYNNEI. The V gene lost 5 bases and the J gene lost 12 bases, with 11 bases spanning the gap. The CDR3 loop spans 11 amino acids. The CDR3, as DNA: TGTGCCAGCAGTCCCCTTGGGGGGCAGTTCTTC. Encoded protein: CASSPLGGQFF.

The CDR3 DNA sequence: TGTGCCAGCAGCCAAGCTATGACGAACTATGGCTACACCTTC. It translates to CASSQAMTNYGYTF. This chain connects TRBV3-1 to TRBJ1-2; no clear D. The V and J ends lost 1 base and 2 bases respectively, with 8 bases between them. Germline loops: CDR1 LGHDT, CDR2 YNNKEL (reference sequence). CDR3 length: 14 amino acids.

In this sample, this clonotype turned up a few times. The chain uses TRBV5-6 and TRBJ2-5; 10 nucleotides agree with TRBD1. This CDR3 has 18 residues. Trimming removed 0 bases from V and 1 base from J; junction bases left unmatched: 9. Germline CDR1 SGHDT, CDR2 YYEEEE. The CDR3 protein is CASSLGLKGQGRQETQYF. CDR3 nucleotide sequence: TGTGCCAGCAGCTTGGGGTTGAAGGGACAGGGGCGCCAAGAGACCCAGTACTTC.

This clonotype was detected many times. The DNA for the CDR3 is TGTGCCAGCCAGGGACAGGTCTCCTACGAGCAGTACTTC. Encoded protein: CASQGQVSYEQYF. V usage is TRBV12-3 or TRBV12-4 and J usage is TRBJ2-7; TRBD1 agrees at 8 bases. The CDR3 runs 13 residues. Trimming took 8 bases from V and 0 from J; bases not matched to a gene: 3.

The chain is built from TRBV20-1 and TRBJ1-6, with D possibly TRBD1 on 5 matching bases. With 0 bases removed from V and 6 bases from J, the gap between germline ends came to 18 bases. Germline assignment: CDR1 DFQATT and CDR2 SNEGSKA (reference sequence). The CDR3 is made up of 17 amino acids. The CDR3 sequence is CSARETALQGGNSPLHF. The CDR3 DNA reads as TGCAGTGCTAGAGAAACCGCCTTGCAGGGTGGTAATTCACCCCTCCACTTT.